These 27 T cell receptor beta chains were sequenced from one sample in a study of radiotherapy plus CTLA-4 blockade in lung cancer. The table came from immunoSEQ multiplex PCR; TCRdb's copy has only in-frame clones and leaves some out. The sample holds about 62,000 clones, approximately 76% seen once. Specimen: peripheral blood, collected from a patient treated with radiotherapy plus ipilimumab. These receptors were collected from a human donor with non-small cell lung cancer who had a complete response to radiotherapy plus ipilimumab.

J is TRBJ2-5 and V is TRBV18; 8 bases match TRBD2. The CDR3 length is 13 residues. V was pared by 3 bases and J by 6 bases, with 3 bases of the junction left unmatched. CDR1 KGHSH and CDR2 LQKENI come from the germline V gene. DNA for the CDR3: TGTGCCAGCTCACCGGGACTAGAAAAGACCCAGTACTTC. Its translation is CASSPGLEKTQYF.

The chain has TRBV18 and TRBJ1-3; weak D call: TRBD1 (5 bases). Germline CDR1 reads KGHSH; CDR2 reads LQKENI. This CDR3 is 14 amino acids long. The germline V and J ends were trimmed by 0 bases and 8 bases, with 11 bases remaining between them. CDR3 residues: CASSPPGPSDTIYF. The CDR3 DNA reads TGTGCCAGCTCACCACCGGGGCCCTCGGACACCATATATTTT.

V and J are TRBV7-8 and TRBJ2-1; 8 nucleotides match TRBD1. With V trimmed by 3 bases and J by 2 bases, 3 bases remained unmatched. Germline assignment: CDR1 SGHVS and CDR2 FQNEAQ. The CDR3 extends over 15 amino acids. CDR3 in DNA: TGTGCCAGCAGCTTCCGGACAGGGACCTACAATGAGCAGTTCTTC. Protein: CASSFRTGTYNEQFF.

The chain is built from TRBV2 and TRBJ1-5, with 9 bases fitting TRBD1. Germline lookup yields CDR1 SNHLY and CDR2 FYNNEI. Unmatched junction bases numbered 7, after V lost 2 bases and J lost 5 bases. The CDR3 runs to 16 residues. CDR3 in DNA: TGTGCCAGCAGTGAATGGCGGGACAGGGCGGATCAGCCCCAGCATTTT. This gives the protein CASSEWRDRADQPQHF.

This clone appeared a few times. V is TRBV4-2 and J is TRBJ1-4, with 7 bases identical to TRBD1. The V gene's germline CDR1 is LGHNA and CDR2 YNFKEQ. V lost 0 bases and J lost 8; bases outside the gene matches: 6. This CDR3 spans 15 amino acids. CDR3 sequence: CASSQEVPGGEKLFF. DNA of the CDR3: TGTGCCAGCAGCCAAGAGGTCCCAGGGGGAGAAAAACTGTTTTTT.

The CDR3 DNA sequence: TGTGCCAGCAGCTTGTCGAGCGGGGTCTACGAGCAGTACTTC. Translated, it gives CASSLSSGVYEQYF. The rearrangement links TRBV5-4 to TRBJ2-7, with TRBD2 identical over 7 bases. This CDR3 has 14 amino acids. V lost 1 base and J lost 3; bases outside the gene matches: 4. Germline V gene data show CDR1 as SGHNT and CDR2 as YYREEE (reference sequence).

The rearrangement links TRBV29-1 to TRBJ2-7, with unresolved D. Germline CDR1 reads SQVTM; CDR2 reads ANQGSEA. This CDR3 comprises 11 residues. With 3 bases removed from V and 2 bases from J, the gap between germline ends came to 5 bases. DNA of the CDR3: TGCAGCGTTGATGGCACCTACGAGCAGTACTTC. Its translation: CSVDGTYEQYF.

The V and J genes are TRBV4-1 and TRBJ2-6, with a possible D match to TRBD1 (5 bases). Germline CDR1 reads MGHRA; CDR2 reads YSYEKL. Trimming pared 2 bases from V and 2 bases from J, leaving 13 bases between. This CDR3 is 17 amino acids long. The CDR3 nucleotides read TGCGCCAGCAGCCAAACGCAGGGCAGGGCTGGGGCCAACGTCCTGACTTTC. Protein product: CASSQTQGRAGANVLTF.

This clone was counted between two and nine times. CDR3 in DNA: TGTGCCAGCAGACTTAAAGGGGGAGTGGGAGACACTGAAGCTTTCTTT. Its translation: CASRLKGGVGDTEAFF. The chain combines TRBV21-1 with TRBJ1-1; TRBD1 was called by the table and not checked on the DNA. TRBV21-1 constitutes a pseudogene. This CDR3 is built from 16 residues.

V gene TRBV19 combines with J gene TRBJ2-2; 11 positions agree with TRBD1. The V segment lost 6 bases and the J segment 0 bases; nucleotides outside the gene matches: 9. Germline assignment: CDR1 LNHDA and CDR2 SQIVND (reference sequence). The CDR3 contains 18 residues. The CDR3 sequence: CASRGDKGQGANTGELFF. The CDR3 coding sequence is TGTGCCAGTAGGGGAGACAAGGGACAGGGGGCGAACACCGGGGAGCTGTTTTTT.

The sample holds a few counts of this clone. The gene calls are TRBV11-3 and TRBJ2-1, with 9 bases aligning to TRBD2. The germline V gene has CDR1 SGHNT and CDR2 YENEEA. J gave up 7 bases and V 2 bases, and 0 bases lay outside the gene matches. The CDR3 runs to 13 residues. This chain's CDR3 is CASSLTSGNEQFF. CDR3 coding DNA: TGTGCCAGCAGCTTAACTAGCGGGAATGAGCAGTTCTTC.

This clone showed up just a few times. The J gene is TRBJ2-3, the V gene TRBV2, with 7 bases matching TRBD2. Trimming took 5 bases from V and 1 from J; bases not matched to a gene: 6. This CDR3 comprises 15 residues. The germline CDR1 and CDR2 sequences are SNHLY and FYNNEI. For the CDR3, the DNA is TGTGCCAGCAGTCTTACTAGCGCGGGCACAGATACGCAGTATTTT. Its translation: CASSLTSAGTDTQYF. The full variable domain, with the rest looked up from reference TRBV2 and TRBJ2-3, is EPEVTQTPSHQVTQMGQEVILRCVPISNHLYFYWYRQILGQKVEFLVSFYNNEISEKSEIFDDQFSVERPDGSNFTLKIRSTKLEDSAMYFCASSLTSAGTDTQYFGPGTRLTVL.

The chain carries TRBV30 and TRBJ1-4, with 7 bases identical to TRBD1. V lost 2 bases to trimming and J lost 7 bases; unmatched junction nucleotides: 4. CDR3 length: 13 residues. CDR1 GTSNPN and CDR2 SVGIG come from the germline V gene (reference sequence). As DNA, the CDR3 is TGTGCCTGGAGTCTCAGGGGGACTGAAAAACTGTTTTTT. This sequence encodes CAWSLRGTEKLFF.

The chain employs TRBV6-5 and TRBJ2-7, with a tentative D call TRBD1 (6 bases). The CDR3 runs 12 residues. Trimming cost V 4 bases and J 5 bases, with 9 bases left between them. CDR1 MNHEY and CDR2 SVGAGI come from the germline V gene. The DNA for the CDR3 is TGTGCCAGCAGTTTCAGGGGTCACGAGCAGTACTTC. It translates to CASSFRGHEQYF.

This clone was seen only a few times. This chain connects TRBV28 to TRBJ2-4; 9 bases are a match to TRBD1. Germline values: CDR1 MDHEN, CDR2 SYDVKM. The CDR3 has 14 amino acids. V trimming: 7 bases; J trimming: 7 bases; junction bases outside the gene matches: 8. The CDR3 DNA is TGTGCCAGCACCCGGGCCGGGACAGGGAACATTCAGTACTTC. Its protein product is CASTRAGTGNIQYF.

V is TRBV5-8 and J is TRBJ2-3; D might be TRBD2 (6 bases). The CDR3 has 13 amino acids. Germline values: CDR1 SGHTS, CDR2 YDEGEE. The ends were cut back, 8 bases at V and 2 bases at J, with 12 bases in the middle. The CDR3 protein is CARAREATDTQYF. The CDR3 nucleotides are TGTGCCAGAGCTAGGGAGGCCACAGATACGCAGTATTTT.

This clone occurred once. The V and J genes are TRBV5-1 and TRBJ2-1; 7 positions agree with TRBD2. This CDR3 is 16 amino acids long. The V and J ends lost 3 bases and 3 bases, in that order; junction bases with no gene match: 9. Germline V gene data show CDR1 as SGHRS and CDR2 as YFSETQ. CDR3 residues: CASSWGSGGSYNEQFF. The DNA of the CDR3 is TGCGCCAGCAGCTGGGGGAGTGGCGGGAGCTACAATGAGCAGTTCTTC.

This clone was counted only a few times. V is TRBV10-1 and J is TRBJ2-2, with a possible D match to TRBD1 (5 bases). Trimming cost V 5 bases and J 2 bases, with 12 bases left between them. The CDR3 is made up of 15 amino acids. Germline V gene lookup returns CDR1 WNHNN and CDR2 SYGVQD (reference sequence). The CDR3 DNA sequence: TGCGCCAGCAGTAGGAGACAGCTTAACACCGGGGAGCTGTTTTTT. This sequence encodes CASSRRQLNTGELFF.

This clone was counted a few times. The chain has TRBV2 and TRBJ2-2, with 8 nucleotides matching TRBD1. Trimming removed 9 bases from V and 4 bases from J; junction bases left unmatched: 7. The CDR3 is made up of 14 amino acids. Germline V lookup: CDR1 SNHLY, CDR2 FYNNEI. As DNA, the CDR3 is TGTGCCAGTCGAGGACAGGGAGGCACCGGGGAGCTGTTTTTT. Translation: CASRGQGGTGELFF.

The CDR3 sequence is CASSASYGQGYNEQFF. In DNA form, the CDR3 reads TGTGCCAGCAGTGCCTCTTACGGACAGGGATACAATGAGCAGTTCTTC. The rearrangement joins TRBV6-6 to TRBJ2-1; 8 nucleotides match TRBD1. This CDR3 region has 16 residues. Germline assignment: CDR1 MNHNY and CDR2 SVGAGI (reference sequence). With 5 bases clipped from V and 4 bases from J, the junction kept 10 bases outside the gene matches.

V gene TRBV4-1 combines with J gene TRBJ2-6; TRBD2 matches 9 bases. The J segment lost 2 bases and the V segment lost 4 bases, leaving 9 bases of the junction unmatched. This CDR3 has 18 residues. Germline V lookup: CDR1 MGHRA, CDR2 YSYEKL. The DNA of the CDR3 is TGCGCCAGCAGCCGCGGGGGGGTTTTGGGTACTGGGGCCAACGTCCTGACTTTC. Translating it yields CASSRGGVLGTGANVLTF.

The chain carries TRBV4-3 and TRBJ1-6, with D maybe TRBD1 (5 bases). The CDR3 totals 15 residues. Deletions cut 0 bases from V and 9 bases from J, with 12 bases between. Germline CDR1 LGHNA, CDR2 YSLEER. CDR3 sequence: CASSQDGGTGSPLHF. Written as DNA, the CDR3 is TGCGCCAGCAGCCAAGATGGAGGGACGGGTTCACCCCTCCACTTT.

The chain carries TRBV6-6 and TRBJ1-2; D is uncertain. The length of the CDR3 is 15 residues. Germline values: CDR1 MNHNY, CDR2 SVGAGI (reference sequence). The V end lost 0 bases, the J end lost 0 bases, and 8 bases lay between the germline ends. This CDR3 reads CASSYSMTTNYGYTF. The CDR3 region has the DNA TGTGCCAGCAGTTACTCGATGACAACTAACTATGGCTACACCTTC.

The chain combines TRBV15 with TRBJ2-7; D perhaps matches TRBD1 (6 bases). This CDR3 is built from 13 residues. Between the trimmed V and J ends, which lost 2 bases and 3 bases, there was a span of 8 bases. Germline V lookup: CDR1 LNHNV, CDR2 YYDKDF (reference sequence). In DNA form, the CDR3 reads TGTGCCACCAGCAGAATAGGGGGCTACGAGCAGTACTTC. This translates into CATSRIGGYEQYF.

The chain recombines TRBV28 with TRBJ2-3; possibly TRBD2 for D (5 bases). Per germline, CDR1 MDHEN and CDR2 SYDVKM. CDR3 length equals 13 residues. V lost 5 bases and J 6 bases, leaving 12 bases between the germline ends. CDR3 in amino acids: CASSLPGGDTQYF. The CDR3 nucleotides read TGTGCCAGCAGTCTTCCAGGCGGGGATACGCAGTATTTT.

This chain joins TRBV6-5 and TRBJ2-7, with D unresolved. Germline CDR1 and CDR2: MNHEY and SVGAGI. The V gene lost 2 bases and the J gene lost 4 bases, with 6 bases spanning the gap. The CDR3 loop spans 12 amino acids. In DNA form, the CDR3 reads TGTGCCAGCAGTTACGTCAGATACGAGCAGTACTTC. The encoded protein is CASSYVRYEQYF.

This chain connects TRBV4-1 to TRBJ2-7, with TRBD1 as a possible D gene (6 bases). Trimming pared 4 bases from V and 6 bases from J, leaving 13 bases between. The CDR3 runs 13 residues. Germline CDR1 and CDR2: MGHRA and YSYEKL. The CDR3 sequence: CASSPRGAAEQYF. The CDR3, as DNA: TGCGCCAGCAGCCCCAGGGGTGCGGCCGAGCAGTACTTC.